This T cell receptor (beta chain) emerged from a study of radiation and T cells in renal cell carcinoma. Time point noted: blood 4 weeks post-SBRT, at nephrectomy. This sample's treatment: 15 Gy SBRT to primary tumor, nephrectomy 4 weeks later. Nephrectomy followed 15 Gy stereotactic body radiation by 4 weeks. Serial blood draws occurred at baseline and 2 and 4 weeks post-SBRT. Sequencing was performed with immunoSEQ multiplex PCR; in TCRdb, only in-frame clones are kept and a portion is missing. The data show fewer than 85,000 clones, with 70% to 90% seen just once and about 5.8% held by the top ten. The CDR3 has 14 amino acids. Per germline, CDR1 SGDLS and CDR2 YYNGEE. V lost 3 bases and J lost 3; bases outside the gene matches: 5. Of note for this clone: What it recognizes is unknown.

Study findings and constraints: Top tumor clonotypes rose in blood 2 weeks post-radiation, then contracted.

The source is a woman in her seventies with renal cell carcinoma. V and J are TRBV9 and TRBJ2-5; 7 bases align to TRBD1. The sequencing here drew on blood, taken from a patient whose treatment included radiotherapy and nephrectomy. The CDR3, as DNA: TGTGCCAGCAGCGCAACAGGGGCGAAAGAGACCCAGTACTTC. It codes for CASSATGAKETQYF.